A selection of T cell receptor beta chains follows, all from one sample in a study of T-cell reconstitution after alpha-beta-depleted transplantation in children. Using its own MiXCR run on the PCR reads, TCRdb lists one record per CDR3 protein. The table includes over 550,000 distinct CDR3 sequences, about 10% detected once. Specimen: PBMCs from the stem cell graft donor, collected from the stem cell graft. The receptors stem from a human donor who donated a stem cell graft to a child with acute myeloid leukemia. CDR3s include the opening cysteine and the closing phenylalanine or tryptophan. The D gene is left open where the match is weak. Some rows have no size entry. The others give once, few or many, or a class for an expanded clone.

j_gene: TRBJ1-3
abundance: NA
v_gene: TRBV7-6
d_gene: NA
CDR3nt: TGTGCCAGCAGCACCAACCCCGGCTCTGGAAACACCATATATTTT
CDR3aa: CASSTNPGSGNTIYF

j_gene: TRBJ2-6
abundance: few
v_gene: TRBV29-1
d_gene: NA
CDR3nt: TGCAGCGTTGATGGACCAAGCTCTGGGGCCAACGTCCTGACTTTC
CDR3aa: CSVDGPSSGANVLTF

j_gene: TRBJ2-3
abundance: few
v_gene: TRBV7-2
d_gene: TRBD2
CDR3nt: TGTGCCAGCAGCCTGCGGACTAGCGGGGTTAGCACAGATACGCAGTATTTT
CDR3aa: CASSLRTSGVSTDTQYF

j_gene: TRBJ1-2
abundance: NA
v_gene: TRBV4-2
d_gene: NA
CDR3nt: TGTGCCAGCAGCCAAGAGGACAGCTATGGCTACACCTTC
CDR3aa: CASSQEDSYGYTF

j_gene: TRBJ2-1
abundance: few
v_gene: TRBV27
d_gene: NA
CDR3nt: TGTGCCAGCAGTATCGAAAAAACTAGAGGGAGGTACAATGAGCAGTTCTTC
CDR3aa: CASSIEKTRGRYNEQFF

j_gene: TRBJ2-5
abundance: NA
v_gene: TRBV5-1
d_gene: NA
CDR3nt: TGCGCCAGCAGCCCAGCCGGGGGGCTTTTAGAGACCCAGTACTTC
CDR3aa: CASSPAGGLLETQYF

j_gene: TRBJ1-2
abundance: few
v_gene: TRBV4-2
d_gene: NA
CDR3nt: TGTGCCAGCAGCCTTTTCTTACAGGACGGGGGTGGCTACACCTTC
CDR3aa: CASSLFLQDGGGYTF

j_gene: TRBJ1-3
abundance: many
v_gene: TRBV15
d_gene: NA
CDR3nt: TGTGCCACCAGCAGTGGGGGCTCTGGAAACACCATATATTTT
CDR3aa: CATSSGGSGNTIYF

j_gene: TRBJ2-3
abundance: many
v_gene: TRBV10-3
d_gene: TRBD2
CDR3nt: TGTGCCATCAGAGACCTAGCGGGAGGAGACACAGATACGCAGTATTTT
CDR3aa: CAIRDLAGGDTDTQYF

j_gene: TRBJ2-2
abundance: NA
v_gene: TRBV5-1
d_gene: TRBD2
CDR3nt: TGCGCCAGCGGGGGTAGCGGGACGGCCGGGGAGCTGTTTTTT
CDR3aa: CASGGSGTAGELFF

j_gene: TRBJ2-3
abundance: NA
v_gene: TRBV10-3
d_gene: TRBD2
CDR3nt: TGTGCCATCAGTGACGGTCGACTAGCGGGAGGAACAGATACGCAGTATTTT
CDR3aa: CAISDGRLAGGTDTQYF

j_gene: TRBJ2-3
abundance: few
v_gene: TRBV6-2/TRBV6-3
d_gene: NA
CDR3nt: TGTGCCAGCAGTTACTTGACGAGGGATACGCAGTATTTT
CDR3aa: CASSYLTRDTQYF